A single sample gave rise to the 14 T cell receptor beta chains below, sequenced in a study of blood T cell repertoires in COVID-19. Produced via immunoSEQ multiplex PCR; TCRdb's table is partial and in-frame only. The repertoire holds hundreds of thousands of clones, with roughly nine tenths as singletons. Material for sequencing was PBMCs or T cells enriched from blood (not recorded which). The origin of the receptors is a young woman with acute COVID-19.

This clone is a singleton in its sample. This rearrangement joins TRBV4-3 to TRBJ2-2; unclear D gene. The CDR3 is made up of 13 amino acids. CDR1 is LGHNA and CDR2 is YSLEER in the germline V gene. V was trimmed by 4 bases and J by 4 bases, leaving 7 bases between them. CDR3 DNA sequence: TGCGCCAGCAGCCCGATAGCCACCGGGGAGCTGTTTTTT. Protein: CASSPIATGELFF.

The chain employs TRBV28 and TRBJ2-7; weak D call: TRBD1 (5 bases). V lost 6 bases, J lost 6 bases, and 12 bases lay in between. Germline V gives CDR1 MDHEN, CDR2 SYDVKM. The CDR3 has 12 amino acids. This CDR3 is CASSPRVREQYF. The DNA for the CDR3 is TGTGCCAGCAGCCCCAGGGTACGCGAGCAGTACTTC.

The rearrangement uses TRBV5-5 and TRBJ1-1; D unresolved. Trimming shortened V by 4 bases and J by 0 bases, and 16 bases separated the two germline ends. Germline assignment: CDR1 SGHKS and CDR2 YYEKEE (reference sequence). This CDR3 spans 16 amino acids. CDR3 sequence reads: CASSPRPQNMNTEAFF. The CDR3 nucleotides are TGTGCCAGCAGCCCTCGTCCCCAAAACATGAACACTGAAGCTTTCTTT. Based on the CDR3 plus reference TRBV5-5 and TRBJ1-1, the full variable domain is DAGVTQSPTHLIKTRGQQVTLRCSPISGHKSVSWYQQVLGQGPQFIFQYYEKEERGRGNFPDRFSARQFPNYSSELNVNALLLGDSALYLCASSPRPQNMNTEAFFGQGTRLTVV.

CDR3 amino acids: CASSPQGHEQYF. The CDR3, as DNA: TGTGCCAGCAGCCCGCAGGGGCACGAGCAGTACTTC. The chain uses TRBV5-4 and TRBJ2-7, with a weak D call TRBD1 (6 bases). The V gene's germline CDR1 is SGHNT and CDR2 YYREEE (reference sequence). Trimming removed 4 bases at V and 5 bases at J, with 10 bases between. CDR3 length: 12 residues.

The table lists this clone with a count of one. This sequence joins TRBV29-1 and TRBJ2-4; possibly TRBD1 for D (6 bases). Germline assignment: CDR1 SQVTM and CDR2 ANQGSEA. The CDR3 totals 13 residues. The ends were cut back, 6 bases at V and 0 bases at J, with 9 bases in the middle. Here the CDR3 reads CSVGHQAKNIQYF. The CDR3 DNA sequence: TGCAGCGTGGGACACCAAGCCAAAAACATTCAGTACTTC.

CDR3 sequence (DNA): TGTGCCAGCAGTTACCCGGCGGTGGGGAACACTGAAGCTTTCTTT. As protein: CASSYPAVGNTEAFF. The chain combines TRBV28 with TRBJ1-1; D gene ambiguous. Trimming removed 4 bases at V and 1 base at J, with 13 bases between. Germline CDR1 reads MDHEN; CDR2 reads SYDVKM. The CDR3 has 15 amino acids.

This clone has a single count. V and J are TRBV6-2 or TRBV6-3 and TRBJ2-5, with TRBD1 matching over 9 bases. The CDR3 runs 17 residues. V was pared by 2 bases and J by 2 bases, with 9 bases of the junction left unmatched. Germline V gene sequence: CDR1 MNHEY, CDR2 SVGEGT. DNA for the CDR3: TGTGCCAGCAGTTACATGTTTGGACAGGGGCGACAAGAGACCCAGTACTTC. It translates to CASSYMFGQGRQETQYF.

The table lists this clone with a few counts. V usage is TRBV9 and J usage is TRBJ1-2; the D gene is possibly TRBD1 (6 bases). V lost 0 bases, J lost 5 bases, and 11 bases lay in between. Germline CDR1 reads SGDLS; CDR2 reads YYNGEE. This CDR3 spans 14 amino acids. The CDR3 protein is CASSVGTALYGYTF. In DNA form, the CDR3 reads TGTGCCAGCAGCGTAGGGACAGCCCTTTATGGCTACACCTTC.

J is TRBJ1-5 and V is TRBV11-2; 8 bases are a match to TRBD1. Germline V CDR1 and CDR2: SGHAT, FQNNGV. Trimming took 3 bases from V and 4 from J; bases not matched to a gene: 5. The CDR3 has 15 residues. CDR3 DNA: TGTGCCAGCAGCTTGGGGGGGACAGGTAATCAGCCCCAGCATTTT. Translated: CASSLGGTGNQPQHF. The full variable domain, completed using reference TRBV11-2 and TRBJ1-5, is EAGVAQSPRYKIIEKRQSVAFWCNPISGHATLYWYQQILGQGPKLLIQFQNNGVVDDSQLPKDRFSAERLKGVDSTLKIQPAKLEDSAVYLCASSLGGTGNQPQHFGDGTRLSIL.

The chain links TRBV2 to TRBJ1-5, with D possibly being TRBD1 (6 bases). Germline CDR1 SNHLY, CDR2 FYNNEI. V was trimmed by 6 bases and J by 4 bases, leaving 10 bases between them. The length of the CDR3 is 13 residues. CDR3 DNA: TGTGCCAGCAGGACCACAGGGAATCAGCCCCAGCATTTT. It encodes CASRTTGNQPQHF.

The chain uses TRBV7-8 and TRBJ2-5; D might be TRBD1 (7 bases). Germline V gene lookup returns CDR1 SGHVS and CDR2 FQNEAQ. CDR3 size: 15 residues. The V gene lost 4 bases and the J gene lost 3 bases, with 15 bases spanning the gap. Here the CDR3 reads CASSYRRDRKETQYF. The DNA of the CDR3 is TGTGCCAGCAGCTACCGGAGGGACAGAAAAGAGACCCAGTACTTC.

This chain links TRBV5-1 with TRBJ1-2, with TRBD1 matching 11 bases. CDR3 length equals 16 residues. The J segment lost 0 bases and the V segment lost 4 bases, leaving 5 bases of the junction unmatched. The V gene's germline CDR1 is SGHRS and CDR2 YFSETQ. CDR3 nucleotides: TGCGCCAGCAGCCCCGGACAGGGGGCAGCTAACTATGGCTACACCTTC. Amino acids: CASSPGQGAANYGYTF.

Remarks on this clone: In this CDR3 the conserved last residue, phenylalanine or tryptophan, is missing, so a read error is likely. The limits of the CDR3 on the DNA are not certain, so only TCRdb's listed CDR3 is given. This CDR3 reads CARRRGYP. The chain recombines TRBV6-4 with TRBJ1-4. Per the germline V gene, CDR1 is MRHNA and CDR2 is SNTAGT. The CDR3 numbers 8 amino acids, ends counted.

CDR3 region: CASSSRGVEGYTF. DNA of the CDR3: TGTGCCAGCAGTTCCCGGGGGGTAGAAGGCTACACCTTC. The chain combines TRBV6-5 with TRBJ1-2, with a weak D call TRBD1 (5 bases). Germline values: CDR1 MNHEY, CDR2 SVGAGI. V lost 4 bases to trimming and J lost 8 bases, with 14 bases between them. The CDR3 length is 13 residues.